This T cell receptor (beta chain) was observed in a study of T cell responses to AZD1222 COVID-19 vaccine. Study-level results: Compared with day 0, the breadth and depth of the Spike-specific TCR repertoire rose significantly after two doses of AZD1222.

The data were produced by immunoSEQ multiplex PCR, yet TCRdb's version contains in-frame clones alone and is incomplete. This sample carries approximately 220,000 clones, roughly 91% of them seen once, and the ten largest clones take more than 0.8%. A remark on this clone: The antigen remains unidentified.

This clonotype was obtained from an adult in good health. The sample was peripheral blood, taken on day 0 of MenACWY control vaccination.

Here the CDR3 DNA reads TGTGCCTGGAGTGCATCAAACACCATATATTTT. Translated, it gives CAWSASNTIYF. The V call is TRBV30, the J call TRBJ1-3; D unresolved. Trimming removed 1 base from V and 6 bases from J, with 4 bases in between. Germline V gene data show CDR1 as GTSNPN and CDR2 as SVGIG (reference sequence). CDR3 length equals 11 residues.